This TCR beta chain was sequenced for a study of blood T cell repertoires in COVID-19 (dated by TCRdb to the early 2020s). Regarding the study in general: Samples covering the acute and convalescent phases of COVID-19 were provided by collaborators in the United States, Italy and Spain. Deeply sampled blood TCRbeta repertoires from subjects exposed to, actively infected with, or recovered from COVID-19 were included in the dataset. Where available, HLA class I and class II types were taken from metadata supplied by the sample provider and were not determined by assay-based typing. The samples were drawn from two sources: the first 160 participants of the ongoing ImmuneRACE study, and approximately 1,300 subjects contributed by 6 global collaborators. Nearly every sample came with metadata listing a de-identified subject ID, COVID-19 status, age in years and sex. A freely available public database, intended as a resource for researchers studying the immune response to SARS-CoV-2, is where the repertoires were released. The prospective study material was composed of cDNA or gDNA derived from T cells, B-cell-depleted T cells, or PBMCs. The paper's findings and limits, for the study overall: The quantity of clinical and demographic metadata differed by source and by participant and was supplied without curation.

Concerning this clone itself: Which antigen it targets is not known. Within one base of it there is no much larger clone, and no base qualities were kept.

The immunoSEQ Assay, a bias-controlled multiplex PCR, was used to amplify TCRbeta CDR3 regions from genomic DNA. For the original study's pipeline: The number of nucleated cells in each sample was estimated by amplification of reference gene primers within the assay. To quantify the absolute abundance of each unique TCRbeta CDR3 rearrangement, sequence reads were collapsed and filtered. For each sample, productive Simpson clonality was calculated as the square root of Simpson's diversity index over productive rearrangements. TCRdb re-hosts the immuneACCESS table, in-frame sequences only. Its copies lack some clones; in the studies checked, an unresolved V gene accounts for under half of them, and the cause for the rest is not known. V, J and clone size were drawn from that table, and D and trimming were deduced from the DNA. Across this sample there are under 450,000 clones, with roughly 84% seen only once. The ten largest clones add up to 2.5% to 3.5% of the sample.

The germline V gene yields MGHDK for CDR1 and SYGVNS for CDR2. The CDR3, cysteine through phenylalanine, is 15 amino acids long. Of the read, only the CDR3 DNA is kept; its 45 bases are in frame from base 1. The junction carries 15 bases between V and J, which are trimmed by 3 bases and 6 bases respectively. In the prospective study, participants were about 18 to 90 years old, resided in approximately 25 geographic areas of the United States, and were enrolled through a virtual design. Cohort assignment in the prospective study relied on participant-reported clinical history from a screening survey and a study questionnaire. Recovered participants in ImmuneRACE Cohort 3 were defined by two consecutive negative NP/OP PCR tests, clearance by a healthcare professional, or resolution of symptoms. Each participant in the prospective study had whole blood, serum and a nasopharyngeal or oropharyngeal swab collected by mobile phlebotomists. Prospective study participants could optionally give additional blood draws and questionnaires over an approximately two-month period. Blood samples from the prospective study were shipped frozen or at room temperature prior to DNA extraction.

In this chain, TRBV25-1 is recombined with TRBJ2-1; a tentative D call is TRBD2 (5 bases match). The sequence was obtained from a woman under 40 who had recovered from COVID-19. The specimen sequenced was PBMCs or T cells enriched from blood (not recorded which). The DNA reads TGTGCCAGCAGTGAGGGAGTCATCAGTAGCAATGAGCAGTTCTTC. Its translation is CASSEGVISSNEQFF.